A selection of T cell receptor beta chains follows, all from one sample in a study of CD4 and CD8 cells across lung adenocarcinoma regions. Each CDR3 protein is one row after TCRdb ran MiXCR on the PCR reads. The repertoire includes roughly 18,000 distinct CDR3 sequences, roughly half of them detected once, and about 60% sits in the top ten. The material sequenced was CD8+ T cells from the center of a lung tumor. The receptors were sampled from a female donor with lung adenocarcinoma. The CD4 and CD8 labels of this study may be unreliable. Each CDR3 is given with its conserved first and last residue. The order of the fields is D gene, V gene, J gene, clone size, CDR3 protein, CDR3 DNA. A D gene is named only where the DNA matches it firmly. Some rows mark clone size as missing; the rest say once, few, many or name a class of expanded clone.

>-|TRBV11-3|TRBJ2-1|once
CASSQINEQFF
TGTGCCAGCAGCCAAATCAATGAGCAGTTCTTC
>TRBD1|TRBV10-3|TRBJ2-5|-
CAISSRDRTNQETQYF
TGTGCCATCAGCTCCCGGGACAGAACTAACCAAGAGACCCAGTATTTC
>-|TRBV6-1|TRBJ1-1|medium-sized
CASSQGYSNTEAFF
TGTGCCAGCAGCCAAGGGTACAGTAACACTGAAGCTTTCTTT
>-|TRBV7-2|TRBJ2-1|-
CASSLSGNNEQFF
TGTGCCAGCAGCTTGTCAGGGAACAATGAGCAGTTCTTC
>-|TRBV6-1|TRBJ2-3|-
CASRPERVHTDTQSF
TGTGCCAGCAGACCGGAGCGGGTGCACACAGATACGCAGTCTTTC
>TRBD1|TRBV4-2|TRBJ2-7|once
CASSQAQGTGPSEQYF
TGTGCCAGCAGCCAAGCTCAAGGGACAGGACCCTCCGAGCAGTACTTC
>-|TRBV6-1|TRBJ1-2|many
CASSRGNYGYTF
TGTGCCAGCAGTAGGGGGAACTATGGCTACACCTTC
>-|TRBV6-5|TRBJ1-6|many
CASSYDGPYNSPLHF
TGTGCCAGCAGTTACGACGGGCCCTATAATTCACCCCTCCACTTT
>-|TRBV10-3|TRBJ2-7|-
CAISGGASSYEQYF
TGTGCCATCAGTGGGGGGGCGAGCTCCTACGAGCAGTACTTC
>-|TRBV10-2|TRBJ2-5|-
CASSEARETQYF
TGCGCCAGCAGTGAGGCGAGGGAAACCCAGTACTTC